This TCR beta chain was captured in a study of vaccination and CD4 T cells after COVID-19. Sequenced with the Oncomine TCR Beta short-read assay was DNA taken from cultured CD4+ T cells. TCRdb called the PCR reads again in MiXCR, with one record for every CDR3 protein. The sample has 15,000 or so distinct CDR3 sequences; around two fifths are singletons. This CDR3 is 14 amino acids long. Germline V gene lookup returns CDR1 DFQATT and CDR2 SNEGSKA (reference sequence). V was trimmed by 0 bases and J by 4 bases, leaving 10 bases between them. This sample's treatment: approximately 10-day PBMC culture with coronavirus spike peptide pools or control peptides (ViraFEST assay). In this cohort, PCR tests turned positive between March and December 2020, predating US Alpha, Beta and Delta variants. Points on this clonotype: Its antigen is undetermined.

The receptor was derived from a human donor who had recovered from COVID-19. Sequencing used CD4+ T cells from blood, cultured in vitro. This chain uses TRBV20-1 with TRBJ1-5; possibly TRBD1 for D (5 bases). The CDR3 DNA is TGCAGTGCTAGAGATAGCAGGGAAAATCAGCCCCAGCATTTT. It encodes CSARDSRENQPQHF.